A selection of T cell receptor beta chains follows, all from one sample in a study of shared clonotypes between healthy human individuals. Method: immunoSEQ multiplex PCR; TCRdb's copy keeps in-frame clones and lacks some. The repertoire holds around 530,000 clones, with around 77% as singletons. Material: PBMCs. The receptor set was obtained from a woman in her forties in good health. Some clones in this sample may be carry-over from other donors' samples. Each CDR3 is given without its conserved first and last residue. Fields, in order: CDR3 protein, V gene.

cdr3_aa: ASSYSGLAGDEQF; v_call: TRBV6-5
cdr3_aa: ASSPFGNTIY; v_call: TRBV7-9
cdr3_aa: ASSIGQLHGYT; v_call: TRBV27
cdr3_aa: ASRETGGNEKLF; v_call: TRBV10-2
cdr3_aa: ASSEWDIDYEQY; v_call: TRBV2
cdr3_aa: ASSPRSSGYNNEQF; v_call: TRBV23-1
cdr3_aa: ASSPQVAGITDTQY; v_call: TRBV11-2
cdr3_aa: ASSEISPNQPQH; v_call: TRBV2
cdr3_aa: ASSESYGSGQGNAYEQY; v_call: TRBV2
cdr3_aa: ASSLGLALTDTQY; v_call: TRBV18
cdr3_aa: ASSPAGSGWGYGYT; v_call: TRBV7-6
cdr3_aa: ASSEGTLNTEAF; v_call: TRBV6-1
cdr3_aa: ATSRDRVADTQY; v_call: TRBV15
cdr3_aa: ASSIADGGTEAF; v_call: TRBV19
cdr3_aa: ASSRWGGSGNTIY; v_call: TRBV7-9
cdr3_aa: ASTNPVSYEQY; v_call: TRBV27
cdr3_aa: AISQKRAGVGDTQY; v_call: TRBV10-3
cdr3_aa: ASSGSTGRSYNEQF; v_call: TRBV6-4
cdr3_aa: ASSRNSGANVLT; v_call: TRBV11-2
cdr3_aa: AWSSGLYNEQF; v_call: TRBV30
cdr3_aa: ASSRLDGNEQF; v_call: TRBV19
cdr3_aa: ASSLDLGLVMDEQF; v_call: TRBV11-2
cdr3_aa: ASSLIWVAGAVYEQY; v_call: TRBV5-1
cdr3_aa: ASRTSGAYEQY; v_call: TRBV28
cdr3_aa: ASSLRDRGIVQPQH; v_call: TRBV7-8
cdr3_aa: ASSQDPPGRGLAGERNEQF; v_call: TRBV4-1
cdr3_aa: ASSEKEGPYEQY; v_call: TRBV6-1
cdr3_aa: ASSFLAGTYEQY; v_call: TRBV28
cdr3_aa: ASSFGRTGQETQY; v_call: TRBV5-1
cdr3_aa: ASSLAGAETQY; v_call: TRBV7-9
cdr3_aa: ASSSAQGFGETQY; v_call: TRBV5-4
cdr3_aa: ASTQTGKTEAF; v_call: TRBV7-2
cdr3_aa: ASSPHQLSGSVNEQF; v_call: TRBV5-1
cdr3_aa: ASGNANTGELF; v_call: TRBV10-2
cdr3_aa: ASSVVSGRAGELF; v_call: TRBV9
cdr3_aa: ASSLGRAGAGEQY; v_call: TRBV7-9
cdr3_aa: ASSSPGRSENTGELF; v_call: TRBV7-8
cdr3_aa: ASSPGGNQPQH; v_call: TRBV28
cdr3_aa: ASSGTSGLTGELF; v_call: TRBV10-1
cdr3_aa: ASSVGRVGNIQY; v_call: TRBV13
cdr3_aa: ASSLNRANYGYT; v_call: TRBV7-2
cdr3_aa: ASSPQTGSYEQY; v_call: TRBV5-8
cdr3_aa: ASSLQGAGELF; v_call: TRBV5-1
cdr3_aa: ASSPNLGGGGEKLF; v_call: TRBV7-9
cdr3_aa: ASSLVPAGPYEQY; v_call: TRBV5-1
cdr3_aa: ASSSRTGSSYNEQF; v_call: TRBV5-6
cdr3_aa: ATLPRGSGVGGYT; v_call: TRBV28
cdr3_aa: AISDPGVASYEQY; v_call: TRBV10-3
cdr3_aa: ASSPRDRVTEAF; v_call: TRBV7-6
cdr3_aa: ASSLQDSYTEAF; v_call: TRBV5-8
cdr3_aa: ASSRITFTRDFYEQY; v_call: TRBV11-3
cdr3_aa: AISESPGAGGEKLF; v_call: TRBV10-3
cdr3_aa: AWRDSDSHTGELF; v_call: TRBV30
cdr3_aa: ASSNAGTLEKLF; v_call: TRBV28